This T cell receptor beta chain was captured in a study of human T cells and chemical hapten exposure. Background on the study: Investigators sensitized approximately 2 cm by approximately 2 cm of upper inner arm skin with 2% DPC. Alopecia universalis, totalis or areata was present in patients who were mostly female.

V lost 6 bases and J lost 7, with 12 bases in between. CDR3 length equals 13 residues. The germline V gene has CDR1 SGHVS and CDR2 FQNEAQ. As for time point: patch test 3, about 24 weeks after DPC sensitization. Specified treatment: therapeutic diphenylcyclopropenone sensitization with weekly scalp DPC. This clonotype was detected many times. TCRdb used MiXCR to reprocess the RACE reads, holding one entry per CDR3 protein. The sample has over 55,000 distinct CDR3 sequences; around an eighth are singletons. The chain joins TRBV7-8 to TRBJ1-4; D possibly corresponds to TRBD1 (5 bases). The clonotype comes from a man aged 30 to 39 with alopecia areata. Some clones in this sample may be carry-over from other donors' samples. Sample: whole blood, taken in connection with sensitization to the hapten diphenylcyclopropenone (DPC). CDR3 sequence reads: CASSSQGSEKLFF. Here the CDR3 DNA reads TGTGCCAGCAGTTCCCAGGGTAGTGAAAAACTGTTTTTT.